The 21 T cell receptor beta chains below come from one sample, sequenced in a study of T cell repertoires in cytomegalovirus infection. TCRdb called the reads again in MiXCR, with one record for every CDR3 protein. The sample carries fewer than 550,000 distinct CDR3 sequences, around 32% recorded once. Sequences were obtained from PBMCs. All receptors come from a human donor in good health (CMV status not recorded). Some clones in this sample may be carry-over from other donors' samples.

This clonotype turned up a few times. One end of the junction fails to match germline, which may point to a read error. The chain has TRBV5-4 and TRBJ1-1, with TRBD1 identical over 7 bases. The CDR3 runs 13 residues. Germline V lookup: CDR1 SGHNT, CDR2 YYREEE (reference sequence). The DNA of the CDR3 is TGTGCCAGCAGCAATACCTCGGGACAGCTTCTGGATTTT. Its translation: CASSNTSGQLLDF. The full variable domain, with the rest looked up from reference TRBV5-4 and TRBJ1-1, is ETGVTQSPTHLIKTRGQQVTLRCSSQSGHNTVSWYQQALGQGPQFIFQYYREEENGRGNFPPRFSGLQFPNYSSELNVNALELDDSALYLCASSNTSGQLLDFGQGTRLTVV.

This clonotype occurred many times. The J gene is TRBJ1-1, the V gene TRBV28; tentatively, D is TRBD1 (5 bases). Trimming took 3 bases from V and 10 from J, leaving 15 bases between them. Per germline, CDR1 MDHEN and CDR2 SYDVKM. There are 13 residues in the CDR3. The CDR3 here is CASSLEGLRRAFF. Here the CDR3 DNA reads TGTGCCAGCAGTTTGGAGGGGCTAAGGAGAGCTTTCTTT.

V and J are TRBV7-9 and TRBJ2-3; 8 nucleotides align to TRBD2. The germline CDR1 and CDR2 sequences are SEHNR and FQNEAQ (reference sequence). This CDR3 region has 15 residues. With 5 bases clipped from V and 0 bases from J, the junction kept 4 bases outside the gene matches. CDR3: CASSVSGISTDTQYF. The DNA for the CDR3 is TGTGCCAGCAGCGTTAGCGGGATAAGCACAGATACGCAGTATTTT.

This chain uses TRBV29-1 with TRBJ2-5; D not certain. The CDR3 length is 11 residues. The V and J ends lost 4 bases and 3 bases respectively, with 6 bases between them. The germline V gene has CDR1 SQVTM and CDR2 ANQGSEA. The CDR3 reads CSVGYEETQYF. The CDR3 region has the DNA TGCAGCGTTGGATACGAAGAGACCCAGTACTTC.

This clonotype has ten or more counts. The V and J genes are TRBV7-8 and TRBJ2-2; possible D gene TRBD1, 7 bases. The CDR3 extends over 16 amino acids. The germline V gene encodes CDR1 SGHVS and CDR2 FQNEAQ. V shed 5 bases and J shed 6 bases, with 19 bases lying between them. CDR3 in amino acids: CASSARQGGSSGELFF. The DNA of the CDR3 is TGTGCCAGCAGCGCCCGACAGGGAGGAAGCTCCGGGGAGCTGTTTTTT.

This clonotype was counted at least ten times. The rearrangement joins TRBV7-6 to TRBJ1-5; 7 bases fit TRBD1. Germline-derived CDR1 and CDR2 are SGHVS and FNYEAQ. This CDR3 is 18 amino acids long. V shed 6 bases and J 0 bases; nucleotides not matched to a gene: 14. For the CDR3, the DNA is TGTGCCAGCAGTCCCGGGACAGCCCTGGGGTATAGCAATCAGCCCCAGCATTTT. Residues: CASSPGTALGYSNQPQHF.

This clonotype came up many times. V usage is TRBV7-2 and J usage is TRBJ2-6; D not resolved. Germline V gives CDR1 SGHTA, CDR2 FQGNSA. The CDR3 sequence is 14 residues long. Trimming removed 6 bases from V and 2 bases from J, with 8 bases in between. The CDR3: CASRVMTGANVLTF. The CDR3 DNA reads as TGTGCCAGCAGGGTAATGACTGGGGCCAACGTCCTGACTTTC.

CDR3 nucleotides: TGTGCCAGCAGCATCTATTCCGGGGCTGGGGCCAACGTCCTGACTTTC. This encodes CASSIYSGAGANVLTF. The chain links TRBV11-2 to TRBJ2-6; tentative D call: TRBD2 (5 bases). Trimming took off 5 bases at V and 2 bases at J, with 13 bases between the two ends. The CDR3 has 16 amino acids. The germline V gene has CDR1 SGHAT and CDR2 FQNNGV.

This clonotype came up many times. The rearrangement links TRBV7-6 to TRBJ2-1; 10 bases line up with TRBD2. The CDR3 spans 16 residues. After removal of 3 bases from V and 7 bases from J, the junction contained 9 bases not matched to a gene. Germline CDR1 SGHVS, CDR2 FNYEAQ. CDR3 loop: CASSLGSGGAWNEQFF. The DNA of the CDR3 is TGTGCCAGCAGCTTGGGGAGCGGGGGGGCATGGAATGAGCAGTTCTTC.

The chain uses TRBV4-1 and TRBJ2-3; the D gene is possibly TRBD1 (5 bases). The CDR3 covers 15 residues. Trimming cost V 6 bases and J 6 bases, with 19 bases left between them. The germline V gene has CDR1 MGHRA and CDR2 YSYEKL. Here the CDR3 DNA reads TGCGCCAGCAGACTCATCAGGACAATCATGGATACGCAGTATTTT. It is translated as CASRLIRTIMDTQYF.

CDR3 protein: CASSIRSGANVLTF. The CDR3 DNA follows: TGTGCCAGTAGTATCCGCTCTGGGGCCAACGTCCTGACTTTC. This chain links TRBV19 with TRBJ2-6, with unresolved D. Per germline, CDR1 LNHDA and CDR2 SQIVND (reference sequence). Deletions cut 3 bases from V and 0 bases from J, with 3 bases between. CDR3 length equals 14 residues.

This chain joins TRBV2 and TRBJ2-7, with 9 bases identical to TRBD2. Germline assignment: CDR1 SNHLY and CDR2 FYNNEI. Germline trimming cut 6 bases from V and 3 bases from J; bases unmatched to any gene: 24. CDR3 length equals 20 residues. The CDR3 coding sequence is TGTGCCAGCAGCGCGCTAATGGGTAGCGGGGGACGGGGGAGGATCTACGAGCAGTACTTC. Translation: CASSALMGSGGRGRIYEQYF.

In DNA form, the CDR3 reads TGTGCCAGCAGCACAGAGGGCAGGGGAGCTTTCTTT. This translates into CASSTEGRGAFF. J is TRBJ1-1 and V is TRBV7-2, with TRBD1 as a possible D gene (6 bases). Per the germline V gene, CDR1 is SGHTA and CDR2 is FQGNSA. The CDR3 spans 12 residues. The V end was cut by 5 bases, the J end by 10 bases, with 14 bases between.

This clonotype has only a few counts. J is TRBJ2-7 and V is TRBV6-6, with a possible D match to TRBD2 (6 bases). The CDR3 length is 17 residues. V was pared by 0 bases and J by 2 bases, with 17 bases between. Germline lookup yields CDR1 MNHNY and CDR2 SVGAGI (reference sequence). CDR3 coding DNA: TGTGCCAGCAGTTACTCACCCTCCGGGACTTCAGCCTACGAGCAGTACTTC. Translation gives CASSYSPSGTSAYEQYF.

This clonotype was observed a handful of times. This chain connects TRBV12-3 or TRBV12-4 to TRBJ2-1, with D possibly TRBD2 on 5 matching bases. This CDR3 spans 15 amino acids. The V end was cut by 9 bases, the J end by 4 bases, with 19 bases between. CDR3 coding DNA: TGTGCCAGTGGACTCGATATGATCAGATACAATGAGCAGTTCTTC. This translates into CASGLDMIRYNEQFF.

This clonotype was recorded a few times. The V gene is TRBV13, the J gene TRBJ1-4; 7 bases align to TRBD1. The CDR3 loop spans 16 amino acids. V was pared by 3 bases and J by 0 bases, with 4 bases of the junction left unmatched. Germline V gene sequence: CDR1 PRHDT, CDR2 FYEKMQ (reference sequence). The CDR3 DNA is TGTGCCAGCAGCTTTGGGGACAGAGCAACTAATGAAAAACTGTTTTTT. Encoded protein: CASSFGDRATNEKLFF.

This clonotype was detected ten times or more. This sequence joins TRBV7-2 and TRBJ1-4; D uncertain. The CDR3 runs to 15 residues. CDR1 and CDR2 (germline): SGHTA, FQGNSA. V was clipped by 2 bases and J by 4 bases, with 11 bases between them. CDR3 residues: CASSLNGVVNEKLFF. Here the CDR3 DNA reads TGTGCCAGCAGCTTAAACGGGGTCGTTAATGAAAAACTGTTTTTT.

The chain links TRBV6-8 to TRBJ1-5; 8 nucleotides match TRBD1. Germline V CDR1 and CDR2: MNHGY, SAAAGT. Trimming cost V 2 bases and J 9 bases; bases outside gene matches: 6. CDR3 length: 14 amino acids. The CDR3 spells CASSYDQGARPQHF. The CDR3 bases are TGTGCCAGCAGTTACGATCAGGGGGCTCGGCCCCAGCATTTT.

The sample holds many counts of this clonotype. V is TRBV18 and J is TRBJ1-6; D is perhaps TRBD1 (6 bases). Trimming stripped 4 bases from V and 5 bases from J, with 9 bases between. CDR3 size: 14 residues. Germline loops: CDR1 KGHSH, CDR2 LQKENI. CDR3 DNA sequence: TGTGCCAGCTCACGGACAGATGATAATTCACCCCTCCACTTT. It encodes CASSRTDDNSPLHF. Full variable domain (rest looked up from reference TRBV18 and TRBJ1-6): NAGVMQNPRHLVRRRGQEARLRCSPMKGHSHVYWYRQLPEEGLKFMVYLQKENIIDESGMPKERFSAEFPKEGPSILRIQQVVRGDSAAYFCASSRTDDNSPLHFGNGTRLTVT.

The table lists this clonotype with a few counts. This chain uses TRBV12-3 or TRBV12-4 with TRBJ1-3; D perhaps matches TRBD1 (5 bases). The CDR3 is made up of 16 amino acids. The ends were cut back, 3 bases at V and 0 bases at J, with 12 bases in the middle. The DNA for the CDR3 is TGTGCCAGCAGTTTGATCAGGGCACTCTCTGGAAACACCATATATTTT. Residues: CASSLIRALSGNTIYF.

The CDR3 is CASSWYQNSGANVLTF. The CDR3, as DNA: TGTGCCAGCAGTTGGTACCAAAACTCTGGGGCCAACGTCCTGACTTTC. This chain connects TRBV6-1 to TRBJ2-6, with D unresolved. Germline lookup yields CDR1 MNHNS and CDR2 SASEGT. This CDR3 comprises 16 residues. V was cut by 5 bases and J by 0 bases, with 11 bases left in between.